In its sample, the clone carrying this T cell receptor beta chain was seen many times. Its target is not known. These data originate in a study of Graves' ophthalmopathy and Graves' hyperthyroidism. Regarding the study as a whole: Ophthalmopathy progression was predicted by the model at about 70% sensitivity and about 72% specificity.

Amplified material comprised TCR beta CDR3 regions derived from RNA transcripts. The workflow started with a first-round RT-PCR run with HTBI primers and then moved on to a second-round multiplex PCR. TCRdb analysed the multiplex PCR reads with MiXCR anew, one entry per CDR3 protein. The sample shows a few hundred thousand distinct CDR3 sequences, about 17% of them seen only once. The evidence that diagnosis relied on was clinical symptoms, serum thyroxine, TRAb, thyroid ultrasound and orbital computed tomography. This CDR3 has 13 amino acids. V was pared by 8 bases and J by 5 bases, with 8 bases of the junction left unmatched.

Specimen: peripheral blood. The chain links TRBV12-3 or TRBV12-4 to TRBJ2-5, with 7 bases lining up with TRBD2. The clonotype originates from an adult woman with stable Graves' hyperthyroidism. CDR3 sequence (DNA): TGTGCCAGCTCATACGGTAGCGGGGAGACCCAGTACTTC. Protein: CASSYGSGETQYF.